Sequencing of this T cell receptor beta chain was carried out in a study of T cells in localized non-small cell lung cancer (dated by TCRdb to about 2020). For the wider study: T cell repertoires of approximately 250 early-stage NSCLC patients were analyzed, with tumors being compared against uninvolved tumor-adjacent lungs. The cohort was made up of approximately 250 treatment-naive NSCLC patients whose localized lung tumors had been resected. Of the NSCLC patients, around 140 were male and some 97 were female, and the mean age was about 69 years. Summary of the overall study and its limitations: Multi-region tumor sequencing was not performed, so intratumor heterogeneity could not be excluded. Higher T cell density in blood was associated with longer overall survival, whereas higher clonality in adjacent lung was associated with shorter survival. Uninvolved tumor-adjacent lung showed the highest T cell clonality, higher than tumor, which suggests more focused antigenic responses in the uninvolved tumor-adjacent lung. Because the study design was exploratory, TCR variables were selected using unadjusted p-values without false-discovery rate correction. Of the top 100 tumor clones, a median of 57 were detected in paired uninvolved adjacent lung; under 35 were also among that lung's top 100.

Worth noting for this clone: What this receptor recognizes is not known. Per-base qualities were not stored, and no clone one base away is much larger.

TCR beta CDR3 regions were sequenced from DNA using the immunoSEQ Assay. In the source study's methods: To compute T cell density, TCR beta template counts were normalized to usable DNA, which was estimated by amplifying housekeeping genes. Richness was estimated using the preseqR package, with extrapolation to 400,000 templates for PBMC samples and to 120,000 templates for tissue samples. Clonality was calculated as one minus Pielou's evenness. Tissue-enriched TCRs were identified by differential abundance testing using productive amino-acid clonotypes, minimum total count 5 and alpha 0.1. The Jaccard Index and the Morisita Overlap Index were used to measure how much the repertoires overlapped between compartments. GLIPH clustered TCR beta CDR3s with public tetramer-defined viral CDR3s; viral motifs required at least three viral sequences plus V-gene enrichment. Here the immuneACCESS table is served through TCRdb, limited to in-frame sequences with V and J called. Missing clones are a known gap in these copies; in checked studies unresolved V genes cover under half, and the rest lacks a known reason. D and trimming were read from the DNA, whereas the V and J calls and clone size are those reported in that table. The sample table shows over a thousand clones, and around a third are seen once. The top ten clones comprise about 30% of the sample.

Uninvolved adjacent lung was taken at least 2 cm from the tumor margin and confirmed free of atypia by two independent pathologists. At diagnosis, tumor, uninvolved tumor-adjacent lung and peripheral blood were collected and then preserved as a mix of FFPE and fresh-frozen material. The sequenced sample was normal lung tissue next to the tumor, obtained before any cancer treatment. The clonotype comes from a man between 35 and 75 years old with stage I squamous cell lung carcinoma.

The nucleotide sequence is TGCGCCAGCACTCGTAGGATAGAGGGGGCTGGAGCTTTCTTT. It codes for CASTRRIEGAGAFF. The rearrangement combines TRBV23-1 with TRBJ1-1; a stretch of 7 junction bases matches TRBD1. TRBV23-1 is known as an ORF, though its function is uncertain. The CDR3 measures 14 amino acids from cysteine to phenylalanine. Only the CDR3 DNA is retained, 42 bases long and in frame from the first base. Germline trimming: 7 bases from V, 10 bases from J; junction bases outside gene matches: 15.